Below, 27 T cell receptor beta chains from the same sample are listed, as sequenced in a study of blood T cells in healthy people across ages. Then a second PCR, running about 6 to 11 cycles, was carried out with a sample-barcoded 5' primer and a J-beta primer mix. TCRdb ran MiXCR on the 5' RACE reads and lists one entry per CDR3 protein. The sample has 600,000 or so distinct CDR3 sequences, about 30% seen once; the top ten hold around 14%. Sequencing was carried out using blood. The receptors here all came from a woman aged 80 or older in good health.

To note about this clonotype: A much larger clone differs by one base, so this may be a read error. The rearrangement links TRBV20-1 to TRBJ1-5; possibly TRBD1 for D (6 bases). Looked up from germline, CDR1 is DFQATT and CDR2 is SNEGSKA (reference sequence). The CDR3 loop spans 13 amino acids. The CDR3 region is CTARDNNNQPQHF. Written as DNA, the CDR3 is TGCACTGCTAGGGACAACAACAATCAGCCCCAGCATTTT.

The count of this clonotype is one. A clone one base away is much larger, so this may be a read error. The chain uses TRBV7-3 and TRBJ2-5, with TRBD1 matching 9 bases. This CDR3 is built from 14 residues. CDR1 is SGHTA and CDR2 is FQGTGA in the germline V gene. Unmatched junction bases numbered 12, after V lost 6 bases and J lost 10 bases. The CDR3 here is CASRFRDREWSQYF. The DNA of the CDR3 is TGTGCCAGCAGGTTCCGGGACAGGGAATGGAGCCAGTACTTC.

This clonotype has ten or more counts. The genes are TRBV29-1 and TRBJ2-5; D might be TRBD1 or TRBD2, each matching 5 bases. This CDR3 spans 12 amino acids. Trimming left V 2 bases short and J 4 bases short, with 8 bases between. CDR1 is SQVTM and CDR2 is ANQGSEA in the germline V gene. CDR3 loop: CSVELGVETQYF. CDR3 in DNA: TGCAGCGTTGAATTGGGGGTAGAGACCCAGTACTTC.

Many counts were recorded for this clonotype. The chain is built from TRBV12-3 or TRBV12-4 and TRBJ1-6; D is unresolved. Trimming pared 8 bases from V and 8 bases from J, leaving 7 bases between. The CDR3 is made up of 11 amino acids. CDR3 nucleotide sequence: TGTGCCAGCTCGTCCGATTCACCCCTCCACTTT. Its protein is CASSSDSPLHF.

This clonotype was seen a handful of times. This chain connects TRBV20-1 to TRBJ2-3, with D perhaps being TRBD1 or TRBD2 (5 bases each). V shed 3 bases and J shed 2 bases, with 15 bases lying between them. The CDR3 is 15 amino acids. CDR1 and CDR2 from the germline V gene are DFQATT and SNEGSKA (reference sequence). The CDR3, as DNA: TGCAGTGCTAGCTGGGGGAGCGGCTCCACAGATACGCAGTATTTT. Amino acid sequence: CSASWGSGSTDTQYF.

This clonotype was seen at least ten times. This rearrangement joins TRBV11-2 to TRBJ2-7; 7 bases map to TRBD1. V dropped 5 bases and J dropped 5; count of bases not matched to a gene: 9. The length of the CDR3 is 14 residues. Germline CDR1 and CDR2: SGHAT and FQNNGV. The CDR3 bases are TGTGCCAGCAGCCCAAATATTGACAGGGACGAGCAGTACTTC. It yields the protein CASSPNIDRDEQYF.

This clonotype appeared a few times. This chain joins TRBV20-1 and TRBJ2-1, with TRBD2 identical over 12 bases. Germline CDR1 and CDR2: DFQATT and SNEGSKA (reference sequence). This CDR3 has 16 amino acids. The ends lost 3 bases at V and 9 bases at J; junction bases unmatched: 12. CDR3 sequence reads: CSARVSSGGAQREQFF. The CDR3 DNA sequence: TGCAGTGCTAGGGTATCTAGCGGGGGGGCCCAACGTGAGCAGTTCTTC.

The sample holds many counts of this clonotype. The chain employs TRBV12-3 or TRBV12-4 and TRBJ1-2; TRBD1 matches at 7 bases. Unmatched junction bases numbered 11, after V lost 6 bases and J lost 4 bases. The CDR3 is made up of 15 amino acids. The CDR3 nucleotides read TGTGCCAGCAGCCCCGGACAGGCGTATGGCTATGGCTACACCTTC. Translation: CASSPGQAYGYGYTF.

Many counts were recorded for this clonotype. The V gene is TRBV7-3, the J gene TRBJ2-5, with 11 bases fitting TRBD2. V was pared by 3 bases and J by 6 bases, with 3 bases of the junction left unmatched. Germline V lookup: CDR1 SGHTA, CDR2 FQGTGA. The CDR3 loop spans 14 amino acids. Here the CDR3 reads CASSLTSGAKTQYF. The CDR3, as DNA: TGTGCCAGCAGCTTGACTAGCGGGGCGAAGACCCAGTACTTC.

The V call is TRBV6-5, the J call TRBJ2-1; D assignment may be TRBD1 or TRBD2 (5 bases each). Germline CDR1 MNHEY, CDR2 SVGAGI. This CDR3 has 14 residues. V gave up 9 bases and J gave up 7 bases, with 19 bases separating them. The CDR3 loop reads CARPGPPDVNEQFF. In DNA form, the CDR3 reads TGTGCCAGACCGGGACCCCCGGACGTTAATGAGCAGTTCTTC.

The rearrangement joins TRBV10-2 to TRBJ1-1; TRBD1 matches at 7 bases. Per germline, CDR1 WSHSY and CDR2 SAAADI. This CDR3 has 14 residues. V trimming: 3 bases; J trimming: 4 bases; junction bases outside the gene matches: 5. CDR3 protein: CASSDWAGGTEAFF. CDR3 nucleotide sequence: TGCGCCAGCAGTGATTGGGCAGGGGGCACTGAAGCTTTCTTT.

This rearrangement joins TRBV7-8 to TRBJ1-1; D unresolved. The V and J ends lost 2 bases and 1 base respectively, with 11 bases between them. Per germline, CDR1 SGHVS and CDR2 FQNEAQ. This CDR3 is 15 amino acids long. The CDR3 sequence is CASSLSSARNTEAFF. CDR3 nucleotide sequence: TGTGCCAGCAGCTTATCTTCCGCCAGGAACACTGAAGCTTTCTTT.

This clonotype was counted between two and nine times. One base away lies a much larger clone, so this may be a sequencing read error. The CDR3 is CACSQDWTGGNIQYF. The CDR3 DNA follows: TGTGCCTGCAGCCAAGATTGGACAGGGGGGAACATTCAGTACTTC. The V gene is TRBV4-2, the J gene TRBJ2-7; 10 bases are shared with TRBD1. Near its end, the DNA agrees better with TRBJ2-4, so the J call may be wrong. CDR3 length equals 15 residues. Germline assignment: CDR1 LGHNA and CDR2 YNFKEQ.

The chain is built from TRBV15 and TRBJ2-1; maybe TRBD1 (6 bases). The CDR3 is 15 residues long. The ends were cut back, 5 bases at V and 0 bases at J, with 11 bases in the middle. Germline V gene sequence: CDR1 LNHNV, CDR2 YYDKDF (reference sequence). The CDR3 coding sequence is TGTGCCACCAGCGGAGGACAGTTCTCCTACAATGAGCAGTTCTTC. Translating gives CATSGGQFSYNEQFF.

The rearrangement uses TRBV5-1 and TRBJ2-1; TRBD1 aligns across 7 bases. CDR1 is SGHRS, CDR2 YFSETQ, per germline. V shed 2 bases, J shed 7 bases, and the junction held 18 bases outside the gene matches. CDR3 length: 18 amino acids. The CDR3 protein is CASSFTIGGTGAVNEQFF. The CDR3 DNA is TGCGCCAGCAGCTTCACTATTGGAGGAACAGGGGCGGTGAATGAGCAGTTCTTC.

The chain combines TRBV7-9 with TRBJ1-2, with TRBD1 as a possible D gene (5 bases). Germline V gene sequence: CDR1 SEHNR, CDR2 FQNEAQ (reference sequence). The CDR3 runs 14 residues. Trimming removed 4 bases at V and 1 base at J, with 10 bases between. The CDR3 sequence is CASSSSTDNYGYTF. The CDR3 nucleotides read TGTGCCAGCAGCTCATCGACAGATAACTATGGCTACACCTTC.

This clonotype showed up many times. V is TRBV6-1 and J is TRBJ2-6, with 9 bases aligning to TRBD1. V was clipped by 5 bases and J by 0 bases; unmatched bases: 8. This CDR3 contains 18 residues. CDR1 is MNHNS, CDR2 SASEGT, per germline. The CDR3 sequence: CASSKTGTGNSGANVLTF. The CDR3 DNA follows: TGTGCCAGCAGTAAGACCGGGACAGGGAACTCTGGGGCCAACGTCCTGACTTTC.

This clonotype was detected ten times or more. The chain joins TRBV27 to TRBJ2-7, with a tentative D call TRBD2 (5 bases). Germline V lookup: CDR1 MNHEY, CDR2 SMNVEV (reference sequence). With 4 bases removed from V and 2 bases from J, the gap between germline ends came to 15 bases. The CDR3 contains 15 residues. DNA of the CDR3: TGTGCCAGCAGTTCGCCGGGGATGAGAACCTACGAGCAGTACTTC. Translated, it gives CASSSPGMRTYEQYF.

This clonotype showed up just a few times. This may come from a read error, since a much larger clone is one base off. The chain joins TRBV20-1 to TRBJ2-1, with 11 bases fitting TRBD2. The J call may be in error: the DNA end matches TRBJ2-7 better. CDR3 length: 17 amino acids. Germline CDR1 is DFQATT and CDR2 is SNEGSKA (reference sequence). CDR3 DNA: TGCAGTGCTAGAATATATAGCGGGGGGGGAACCTACAATGAGCAGTACTTC. Protein sequence: CSARIYSGGGTYNEQYF.

Of note for this clonotype: One end of the junction fails to match germline, which may point to a read error. The chain employs TRBV4-3 and TRBJ2-1; D gene unclear. The end of the DNA fits TRBJ2-7 better, so the J call may be wrong. The CDR3 totals 16 residues. The germline CDR1 and CDR2 sequences are LGHNA and YSLEER. The DNA for the CDR3 is TGCGCCGGCAGCCAAGATAATAGGCGCTCCTGCAATGAGCAGTACTTC. Its protein product is CAGSQDNRRSCNEQYF.

The CDR3, as DNA: TGTGCCAGCAGTTCCTGGACAGAGGGCACAGATACGCAGTATTTT. This gives the protein CASSSWTEGTDTQYF. The chain joins TRBV12-3 or TRBV12-4 to TRBJ2-3; D perhaps matches TRBD1 (6 bases). Deletions cut 4 bases from V and 1 base from J, with 12 bases between. The CDR3 sequence is 15 residues long.

Worth noting for this clonotype: Compared with germline, one end of the junction differs, possibly owing to a read error. The rearrangement links TRBV29-1 to TRBJ2-5; D might be TRBD2 (7 bases). Germline-derived CDR1 and CDR2 are SQVTM and ANQGSEA. There are 13 residues in the CDR3. The CDR3 spells CSVGGDNQEAQYF. CDR3 nucleotides: TGCAGCGTGGGAGGGGACAACCAAGAGGCCCAGTACTTC.

This clonotype has at least ten counts. This sequence joins TRBV7-2 and TRBJ1-5, with D possibly matching TRBD1 (6 bases). CDR1 is SGHTA and CDR2 is FQGNSA in the germline V gene. CDR3 length: 15 residues. The germline V and J ends were trimmed by 1 base and 1 base, with 8 bases remaining between them. CDR3 nucleotide sequence: TGTGCCAGCAGCTTAGTACAGGGAAGCAATCAGCCCCAGCATTTT. Translating gives CASSLVQGSNQPQHF.

The genes are TRBV30 and TRBJ1-4; D is uncertain. Germline CDR1 reads GTSNPN; CDR2 reads SVGIG (reference sequence). CDR3 length equals 12 residues. Trimming pared 8 bases from V and 4 bases from J, leaving 11 bases between. The CDR3 protein is CAIRRGNEKLFF. The CDR3 nucleotides are TGTGCCATAAGGCGGGGTAATGAAAAACTGTTTTTT.

Comment on this clonotype: This may be a read error, as it is one base from a much larger clone. The chain couples TRBV7-2 to TRBJ2-5, with 12 bases aligning to TRBD2. The CDR3 runs 16 residues. Germline V gene sequence: CDR1 SGHTA, CDR2 FQGNSA. CDR3 loop: CASRLVLAGGQETQYF. CDR3 nucleotides: TGTGCCAGCCGCTTAGTACTAGCGGGGGGCCAAGAGACCCAGTACTTC.

J is TRBJ1-2 and V is TRBV2; the D gene is possibly TRBD1 (5 bases). Trimming pared 1 base from V and 8 bases from J, leaving 11 bases between. CDR1 and CDR2 from the germline V gene are SNHLY and FYNNEI. This CDR3 region has 13 residues. The CDR3 region is CASSEDRRYGYTF. CDR3 DNA: TGTGCCAGCAGTGAAGACAGGAGGTACGGCTACACCTTC.

In its sample, this clonotype was seen many times. The rearrangement joins TRBV3-1 to TRBJ2-1; tentative D call: TRBD1 (6 bases). Germline-derived CDR1 and CDR2 are LGHDT and YNNKEL (reference sequence). The CDR3 totals 14 residues. Trimming cost V 6 bases and J 6 bases, with 15 bases left between them. CDR3 nucleotides: TGTGCCAGCAGGGACAGTACGTCACGCAATGAGCAGTTCTTC. This encodes CASRDSTSRNEQFF.